These 12 T cell receptor beta chains were all obtained from the same sample, sequenced in a study of T cell responses to AZD1222 COVID-19 vaccine. Here immunoSEQ multiplex PCR was the method, and the copy in TCRdb shows in-frame clones only, minus some. In the table there are 130,000 or so clones, roughly nine tenths of which are singletons. The material was peripheral blood, obtained on day 0 of AZD1222 vaccination. The receptor source for this set is an adult in good health.

The chain couples TRBV4-3 to TRBJ1-6; D remains unclear. CDR3 length: 18 residues. In germline, CDR1 is LGHNA, CDR2 YSLEER. Between the trimmed V and J ends, which lost 0 bases and 2 bases, there was a span of 14 bases. The CDR3 protein is CASSQDSSGKPYNSPLHF. CDR3 sequence (DNA): TGCGCCAGCAGCCAAGATTCGTCCGGGAAACCCTATAATTCACCCCTCCACTTT.

J is TRBJ2-1 and V is TRBV6-2 or TRBV6-3, with D possibly being TRBD1 (5 bases). The germline V gene has CDR1 MNHEY and CDR2 SVGEGT. Trimming took 5 bases from V and 0 from J, leaving 8 bases between them. The CDR3 covers 14 residues. The CDR3 bases are TGTGCCAGCAGTCTGGACAACTCCTACAATGAGCAGTTCTTC. Its protein is CASSLDNSYNEQFF.

The chain is built from TRBV6-8 and TRBJ2-3; TRBD2 matches 11 bases. This CDR3 spans 17 amino acids. CDR1 and CDR2 (germline): MNHGY, SAAAGT. V dropped 5 bases and J dropped 6; count of bases not matched to a gene: 13. The CDR3 nucleotides read TGTGCCAGCAGTGCCCCGGGACTAGCGGCCGAGAACGATACGCAGTATTTT. This codes for CASSAPGLAAENDTQYF.

The chain is built from TRBV6-5 and TRBJ1-5; TRBD1 matches 7 bases. The CDR3 covers 14 residues. Germline V CDR1 and CDR2: MNHEY, SVGAGI. Germline trimming cut 2 bases from V and 7 bases from J; bases unmatched to any gene: 5. The CDR3 bases are TGTGCCAGCAGTTACGACAGGGCGAGGCAGCCCCAGCATTTT. Encoded protein: CASSYDRARQPQHF.

This sequence joins TRBV11-2 and TRBJ2-1; 10 bases fit TRBD2. V was clipped by 7 bases and J by 8 bases; unmatched bases: 11. This CDR3 is 15 amino acids long. The germline CDR1 and CDR2 sequences are SGHAT and FQNNGV. The chain's CDR3 is CASTLAGERFDEQFF. In DNA form, the CDR3 reads TGTGCCAGCACCCTAGCGGGAGAAAGGTTCGATGAGCAGTTCTTC.

The CDR3 DNA is TGTGCCAGCAGTTACCTGCAGGGGGCTGTTTATAGCAATCAGCCCCAGCATTTT. It codes for CASSYLQGAVYSNQPQHF. V is TRBV6-2 or TRBV6-3 and J is TRBJ1-5, with 8 nucleotides matching TRBD1. V was clipped by 2 bases and J by 0 bases; unmatched bases: 9. In germline, CDR1 is MNHEY, CDR2 SVGEGT. The length of the CDR3 is 18 residues.

The chain couples TRBV19 to TRBJ1-1; the D gene is possibly TRBD1 (5 bases). V dropped 2 bases and J dropped 1 base, with 14 bases sitting between them. This CDR3 comprises 16 residues. Germline V gene data show CDR1 as LNHDA and CDR2 as SQIVND (reference sequence). The CDR3 loop is CASSIFGRVTNTEAFF. The CDR3 DNA is TGTGCCAGTAGTATATTTGGCAGGGTTACGAACACTGAAGCTTTCTTT.

The V gene is TRBV14, the J gene TRBJ2-7, with TRBD1 as a possible D gene (5 bases). The CDR3 loop spans 16 amino acids. V was cut by 2 bases and J by 6 bases, with 20 bases left in between. Germline V CDR1 and CDR2: SGHDN, FVKESK. CDR3 region: CASSQWWGQTTGEQYF. CDR3 DNA sequence: TGTGCCAGCAGCCAATGGTGGGGCCAAACAACGGGCGAGCAGTACTTC.

This clone was seen a few times. The chain has TRBV7-9 and TRBJ1-1, with D tentatively TRBD1 (5 bases). V lost 11 bases and J 0 bases, leaving 10 bases between the germline ends. The CDR3 runs 12 residues. Looked up from germline, CDR1 is SEHNR and CDR2 is FQNEAQ (reference sequence). CDR3 residues: CAQGGLNTEAFF. Written as DNA, the CDR3 is TGTGCCCAGGGAGGACTGAACACTGAAGCTTTCTTT.

V and J are TRBV13 and TRBJ2-2; D is perhaps TRBD1 (5 bases). Between the trimmed V and J ends, which lost 0 bases and 5 bases, there was a span of 10 bases. This CDR3 region has 15 residues. CDR1 is PRHDT, CDR2 FYEKMQ, per germline (reference sequence). CDR3 amino acids: CASSLGSGPTGELFF. CDR3 nucleotide sequence: TGTGCCAGCAGCTTAGGATCAGGGCCGACCGGGGAGCTGTTTTTT. Using reference TRBV13 and TRBJ2-2 for the parts outside the CDR3, the full variable domain is AAGVIQSPRHLIKEKRETATLKCYPIPRHDTVYWYQQGPGQDPQFLISFYEKMQSDKGSIPDRFSAQQFSDYHSELNMSSLELGDSALYFCASSLGSGPTGELFFGEGSRLTVL.

V and J are TRBV18 and TRBJ1-3, with D maybe TRBD1 (5 bases). Trimming removed 3 bases at V and 4 bases at J, with 10 bases between. This CDR3 comprises 14 residues. Germline V lookup: CDR1 KGHSH, CDR2 LQKENI. CDR3 coding DNA: TGTGCCAGCTCACCCCGGGGGGTCGGAAACACCATATATTTT. Protein sequence: CASSPRGVGNTIYF.

V is TRBV29-1 and J is TRBJ2-1; 9 nucleotides match TRBD1. The junction had 7 bases not matched to a gene; V was cut back by 6 bases and J by 7 bases. In germline, CDR1 is SQVTM, CDR2 ANQGSEA. There are 13 residues in the CDR3. The CDR3: CSVQTGGWNEQFF. The CDR3 DNA follows: TGCAGCGTCCAGACAGGGGGTTGGAATGAGCAGTTCTTC.